The entry below describes one T cell receptor beta chain. No cognate antigen has been identified for it. No base qualities exist here, and no much larger clone lies one base off it. The sample is drawn from a study of OX40 agonist ivuxolimab in advanced cancers. About the study as a whole: Ivuxolimab was an agonistic, fully human IgG2 monoclonal antibody directed against OX40 (CD134), a costimulatory receptor. A male proportion of 82.7% and a mean age of around 60 years, ranging from 23 to 79, were recorded for the dose-escalation cohort. Peripheral TCRbeta sequencing aimed to test whether ivuxolimab altered TCR sequence diversity and caused clonal T-cell expansion. Of the approximately 50 dose-escalation patients, hepatocellular carcinoma was present in around 20, melanoma in roughly 15, renal cell carcinoma in 9 and head and neck cancer in 9. The paper reports the monotherapy dose-escalation portion (N of about 47 patients) of the phase I ivuxolimab trial. Intravenous ivuxolimab was administered to patients every 2 weeks at six dose levels: 0.01, 0.1, 0.3, 1.5, 3 and 10 mg/kg. Prior anti-PD-1, anti-PD-L1 or anti-CTLA-4 therapy was permitted, and checkpoint inhibitors had been received by less than 45% of dose-escalation patients. Partial responses occurred in three dose-escalation patients, of whom one had hepatocellular carcinoma and two had cutaneous melanoma.

V was cut back by 5 bases and J by 4 bases, leaving a gap of 12 bases between them. CDR1 is given as SGHNT and CDR2 as YYREEE, both from the germline V gene (reference sequence). The CDR3 sequence holds 13 residues, the cysteine and phenylalanine included. CDR3 DNA only is kept here, 39 bases in frame from base 1. Genomic DNA was extracted from sorted cells for sequencing of the TCRbeta CDR3 region. TCRbeta CDR3 regions were sequenced using the immunoSEQ Assay. In its TCRdb copy, this immuneACCESS table keeps in-frame sequences only and misses some clones. Where compared with another copy, unresolved V genes explain less than half of these, and the others have no known cause. This sample has about 98,000 clones in its table, and more than 85% of those were observed once. 0.8% to 0.9% of the sample comes from the top ten. Patients with a history of autoimmune disease or receiving systemic immunosuppression were excluded from the trial. Peripheral blood for TCR sequencing was collected from all dose cohorts at baseline, on cycle 4 day 1, and on cycle 7 day 1. Samples were obtained from an open-label, multicenter, first-in-human phase I dose-escalation trial of ivuxolimab. Adults with locally advanced or metastatic melanoma, renal cell, hepatocellular, or head and neck squamous cell carcinoma were enrolled in the trial. Before TCR sequencing, CD4+ T cells and CD8+ T cells were sorted from peripheral blood as separate populations.

Broader findings and caveats from the paper: Low levels of normalized T-cell clonal expansion were also seen in some nonresponding patients. Clonal expansion of both CD4+ and CD8+ blood T cells was observed from baseline to week 6 at doses 0.1 to 3.0 mg/kg. Which antigens the clonally expanded peripheral T cells were specific for was not determined. After ivuxolimab, more expanded clones were found on average in CD8+ T cells than in CD4+ T cells. In partial responders in the 0.1-3.0 mg/kg groups, normalized peripheral clonal expansion was found to be among the lowest, especially among CD8+ T cells.

This receptor was taken from an adult with an advanced solid tumor such as melanoma, head and neck, liver or kidney cancer. Material: CD4+ or CD8+ T cells sorted from blood, obtained in a trial of the OX40 agonist ivuxolimab. The chain is assembled from TRBV5-4 and TRBJ1-2; no D gene can be assigned with confidence. The DNA sequence is as follows: TGTGCCAGCAGTACTGGGGTTGGCTATGGCTACACCTTC. Translated, it gives CASSTGVGYGYTF. Reference TRBV5-4 and TRBJ1-2 proteins supply the regions before and after the CDR3; the full variable domain is: ETGVTQSPTHLIKTRGQQVTLRCSSQSGHNTVSWYQQALGQGPQFIFQYYREEENGRGNFPPRFSGLQFPNYSSELNVNALELDDSALYLCASSTGVGYGYTFGSGTRLTVV.